This T cell receptor beta chain is from a study of post-analysis software for immune sequencing data. General study results and limits: Compared with controls, patients had more of about five TRBV segments, including TRBV5-6, TRBV5-1 and TRBV20-1.

Of note for this clonotype: Its matching antigen is unknown.

Every TCR beta cDNA library bore unique molecular identifiers. TCRdb redid the calling of the PCR reads with MiXCR, one entry per CDR3 protein. The sample has roughly 800,000 distinct CDR3 sequences, about 32% seen once; the top ten hold roughly 0.54%. Germline CDR1 is SGHRS and CDR2 is YFSETQ. This CDR3 has 13 amino acids. V was clipped by 6 bases and J by 5 bases, with 14 bases between them. This chain connects TRBV5-1 to TRBJ2-5; D possibly matches TRBD1 or TRBD2 (5 bases each). Sequences were obtained from blood. The sequence came from a girl aged 5 to 17 with multiple sclerosis. CDR3 nucleotides: TGCGCCAGCACTAGGGACCGGTGGGAGACCCAGTACTTC. Encoded protein: CASTRDRWETQYF.